The text below deals with one TCR beta chain. This sample also contains other DNA sequences that code for the same CDR3. The data were obtained in a study of shared clonotypes between healthy human individuals. The V end was cut by 4 bases, the J end by 4 bases, with 2 bases between. Germline CDR1 reads MGHDK; CDR2 reads SYGVNS. The CDR3 covers 11 residues. Some clones are missing from TCRdb's copy, which holds only in-frame ones; the method was immunoSEQ multiplex PCR. The data show about 980,000 clones, roughly 72% seen once. This chain uses TRBV25-1 with TRBJ2-1; D remains ambiguous. The sequencing input was memory CD4+ T cells sorted from blood. Subset noted: CD45RA-negative fraction. The TCR sequence derives from a man between 18 and 35 years old in good health. CDR3 coding DNA: TGTGCCAGCAGTGTGTACAATGAGCAGTTCTTC. Protein: CASSVYNEQFF. The entire variable domain, with the rest obtained from reference TRBV25-1 and TRBJ2-1, is as follows: EADIYQTPRYLVIGTGKKITLECSQTMGHDKMYWYQQDPGMELHLIHYSYGVNSTEKGDLSSESTVSRIRTEHFPLTLESARPSHTSQYLCASSVYNEQFFGPGTRLTVL.